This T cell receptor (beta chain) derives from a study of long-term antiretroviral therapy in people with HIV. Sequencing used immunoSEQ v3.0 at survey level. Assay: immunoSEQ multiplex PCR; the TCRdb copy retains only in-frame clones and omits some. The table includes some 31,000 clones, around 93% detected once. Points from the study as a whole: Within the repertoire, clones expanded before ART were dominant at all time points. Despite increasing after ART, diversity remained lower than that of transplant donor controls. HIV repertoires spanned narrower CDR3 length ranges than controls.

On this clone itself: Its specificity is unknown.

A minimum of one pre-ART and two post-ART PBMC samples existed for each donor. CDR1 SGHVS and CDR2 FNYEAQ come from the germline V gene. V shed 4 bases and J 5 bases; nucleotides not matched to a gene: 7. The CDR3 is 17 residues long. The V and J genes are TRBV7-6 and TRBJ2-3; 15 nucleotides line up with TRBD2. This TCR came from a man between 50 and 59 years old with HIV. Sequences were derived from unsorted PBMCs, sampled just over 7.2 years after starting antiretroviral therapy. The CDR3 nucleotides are TGTGCCAGCAGCTCGCTCGGACTAGCGGGGGGGATAGATACGCAGTATTTT. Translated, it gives CASSSLGLAGGIDTQYF.